Below are 22 T cell receptor beta chains sequenced from a single sample in a study of T cell responses to AZD1222 COVID-19 vaccine. The protocol was immunoSEQ multiplex PCR, while the TCRdb copy is restricted to in-frame clones and leaves out a portion. The repertoire includes about 140,000 clones, more than 90% of them detected once, and roughly 5% sits in the top ten. The sequences come from peripheral blood, collected on day 0 of AZD1222 vaccination. Receptors were obtained from an adult in good health.

V gene TRBV7-9 combines with J gene TRBJ2-3, with 7 bases fitting TRBD1. The CDR3 spans 14 residues. Germline CDR1 and CDR2: SEHNR and FQNEAQ (reference sequence). V lost 1 base to trimming and J lost 5 bases; unmatched junction nucleotides: 3. CDR3 sequence (DNA): TGTGCCAGCAGCTTAGTACAGGGGATAGATACGCAGTATTTT. Its protein product is CASSLVQGIDTQYF. Full variable domain (rest looked up from reference TRBV7-9 and TRBJ2-3): DTGVSQNPRHKITKRGQNVTFRCDPISEHNRLYWYRQTLGQGPEFLTYFQNEAQLEKSRLLSDRFSAERPKGSFSTLEIQRTEQGDSAMYLCASSLVQGIDTQYFGPGTRLTVL.

This clone came up a few times. The rearrangement joins TRBV9 to TRBJ2-3, with D unclear. CDR3 size: 12 residues. Per germline, CDR1 SGDLS and CDR2 YYNGEE. The ends were cut back, 0 bases at V and 6 bases at J, with 5 bases in the middle. DNA for the CDR3: TGTGCCAGCAGCGTAGGAGGTGATACGCAGTATTTT. It codes for CASSVGGDTQYF.

This chain joins TRBV7-9 and TRBJ2-7, with D unclear. This CDR3 spans 15 amino acids. V gave up 2 bases and J gave up 2 bases, with 13 bases separating them. Germline assignment: CDR1 SEHNR and CDR2 FQNEAQ (reference sequence). The CDR3 bases are TGTGCCAGCAGCTTAACCGGCAGGCCAACCTACGAGCAGTACTTC. Encoded protein: CASSLTGRPTYEQYF. Based on the CDR3 plus reference TRBV7-9 and TRBJ2-7, the full variable domain is DTGVSQNPRHKITKRGQNVTFRCDPISEHNRLYWYRQTLGQGPEFLTYFQNEAQLEKSRLLSDRFSAERPKGSFSTLEIQRTEQGDSAMYLCASSLTGRPTYEQYFGPGTRLTVT.

The V call is TRBV2, the J call TRBJ2-7, with D tentatively TRBD2 (5 bases). V shed 5 bases and J shed 0 bases, with 11 bases lying between them. The CDR3 is 14 amino acids. Per germline, CDR1 SNHLY and CDR2 FYNNEI. The CDR3: CASSTSGLSYEQYF. DNA of the CDR3: TGTGCCAGCAGTACCAGCGGCCTCTCCTACGAGCAGTACTTC. The full variable domain, rest sourced from reference TRBV2 and TRBJ2-7, is EPEVTQTPSHQVTQMGQEVILRCVPISNHLYFYWYRQILGQKVEFLVSFYNNEISEKSEIFDDQFSVERPDGSNFTLKIRSTKLEDSAMYFCASSTSGLSYEQYFGPGTRLTVT.

The gene calls are TRBV7-2 and TRBJ1-1; D is undetermined. The CDR3 length is 14 residues. The V end was cut by 4 bases, the J end by 1 base, with 10 bases between. Germline CDR1 reads SGHTA; CDR2 reads FQGNSA. The CDR3 bases are TGTGCCAGCAGCTCGAGACTTGAGAACACTGAAGCTTTCTTT. It specifies CASSSRLENTEAFF. Drawing the rest from reference TRBV7-2 and TRBJ1-1, the complete variable domain is GAGVSQSPSNKVTEKGKDVELRCDPISGHTALYWYRQSLGQGLEFLIYFQGNSAPDKSGLPSDRFSAERTGGSVSTLTIQRTQQEDSAVYLCASSSRLENTEAFFGQGTRLTVV.

The chain links TRBV19 to TRBJ2-1; 13 bases match TRBD2. CDR3 length: 15 amino acids. Trimming took 3 bases from V and 9 from J; bases not matched to a gene: 5. Germline assignment: CDR1 LNHDA and CDR2 SQIVND (reference sequence). CDR3 residues: CASSIAGLAGAEQFF. The CDR3 nucleotides read TGTGCCAGTAGTATCGCCGGACTAGCGGGAGCTGAGCAGTTCTTC. Full variable domain (missing parts from reference TRBV19 and TRBJ2-1): DGGITQSPKYLFRKEGQNVTLSCEQNLNHDAMYWYRQDPGQGLRLIYYSQIVNDFQKGDIAEGYSVSREKKESFPLTVTSAQKNPTAFYLCASSIAGLAGAEQFFGPGTRLTVL.

V and J are TRBV6-5 and TRBJ2-5; D might be TRBD1 (7 bases). The V end lost 8 bases, the J end lost 4 bases, and 17 bases lay between the germline ends. Per germline, CDR1 MNHEY and CDR2 SVGAGI. This CDR3 spans 14 amino acids. The CDR3 is CASHAGGSRETQYF. CDR3 nucleotides: TGTGCCAGCCACGCAGGGGGGTCCAGAGAGACCCAGTACTTC.

The chain links TRBV28 to TRBJ2-2, with 9 nucleotides matching TRBD2. Germline CDR1 and CDR2: MDHEN and SYDVKM. The V gene end was trimmed by 7 bases and the J gene end by 5 bases; junction bases not matched to a gene: 11. CDR3 length equals 16 residues. CDR3 nucleotides: TGTGCCAGCACCCATTTAGCGGGAGCTGGAACCGGGGAGCTGTTTTTT. It translates to CASTHLAGAGTGELFF.

The chain employs TRBV5-5 and TRBJ2-5; 7 nucleotides line up with TRBD2. Germline lookup yields CDR1 SGHKS and CDR2 YYEKEE (reference sequence). J gave up 6 bases and V 4 bases, and 9 bases lay outside the gene matches. The CDR3 is 14 amino acids. CDR3 bases: TGTGCCAGCAGCCTAGGACTAGAACTGAAGACCCAGTACTTC. This codes for CASSLGLELKTQYF.

The rearrangement links TRBV28 to TRBJ1-4; perhaps TRBD1 as D (5 bases). The CDR3 runs to 15 residues. Trimming took off 4 bases at V and 8 bases at J, with 17 bases between the two ends. The V gene's germline CDR1 is MDHEN and CDR2 SYDVKM. In DNA form, the CDR3 reads TGTGCCAGCAGTTCTCCTCAGGGTGTTAGCGAAAAACTGTTTTTT. Translation: CASSSPQGVSEKLFF.

V gene TRBV29-1 combines with J gene TRBJ2-1, with D possibly being TRBD2 (5 bases). The CDR3 runs to 17 residues. V was trimmed by 4 bases and J by 4 bases, leaving 23 bases between them. Germline CDR1 and CDR2: SQVTM and ANQGSEA. CDR3 DNA: TGCAGCGTTGGAAAACGGGGTGGACTTGAAATTTACAATGAGCAGTTCTTC. This sequence encodes CSVGKRGGLEIYNEQFF.

This chain uses TRBV5-1 with TRBJ1-2, with unresolved D. The CDR3 loop spans 12 amino acids. The germline V gene encodes CDR1 SGHRS and CDR2 YFSETQ. V was cut by 4 bases and J by 8 bases, with 12 bases left in between. The chain's CDR3 is CASSAGLQGYTF. In nucleotides, the CDR3 is TGCGCCAGCAGCGCGGGTCTACAGGGCTACACCTTC.

This clone showed up just once. The rearrangement joins TRBV10-2 to TRBJ1-5, with TRBD1 matching over 8 bases. In germline, CDR1 is WSHSY, CDR2 SAAADI. Trimming removed 5 bases from V and 4 bases from J; junction bases left unmatched: 4. This CDR3 spans 14 amino acids. CDR3 DNA: TGCGCCAGCAGTCTCACAGGGGGGAATCAGCCCCAGCATTTT. Translating it yields CASSLTGGNQPQHF.

This rearrangement joins TRBV5-1 to TRBJ1-5; D is unclear. Per the germline V gene, CDR1 is SGHRS and CDR2 is YFSETQ. There are 15 residues in the CDR3. Trimming removed 0 bases at V and 1 base at J, with 8 bases between. The CDR3 DNA reads TGCGCCAGCAGCTTGGAGGGCACGAGCAATCAGCCCCAGCATTTT. This translates into CASSLEGTSNQPQHF. Looking up the rest from reference TRBV5-1 and TRBJ1-5 gives the full variable domain: KAGVTQTPRYLIKTRGQQVTLSCSPISGHRSVSWYQQTPGQGLQFLFEYFSETQRNKGNFPGRFSGRQFSNSRSEMNVSTLELGDSALYLCASSLEGTSNQPQHFGDGTRLSIL.

This chain links TRBV5-4 with TRBJ2-2; 7 positions match TRBD1. V shed 1 base, J shed 4 bases, and the junction held 4 bases outside the gene matches. The CDR3 runs to 15 residues. Germline V lookup: CDR1 SGHNT, CDR2 YYREEE (reference sequence). The CDR3 DNA sequence: TGTGCCAGCAGCTTGCGGGACAGAGGCACCGGGGAGCTGTTTTTT. Protein sequence: CASSLRDRGTGELFF.

The J gene is TRBJ1-2, the V gene TRBV11-2; the match to TRBD1 covers 11 bases. CDR1 and CDR2 from the germline V gene are SGHAT and FQNNGV. The CDR3 sequence is 15 residues long. The V gene end was trimmed by 5 bases and the J gene end by 4 bases; junction bases not matched to a gene: 6. In DNA form, the CDR3 reads TGTGCCAGCAGCCCGGGACAGGGGGACGTCTATGGCTACACCTTC. This translates into CASSPGQGDVYGYTF.

To note about this clone: At one of its ends the junction is not consistent with the germline gene, which may arise from a read error. The chain has TRBV7-7 and TRBJ2-5, with TRBD1 identical over 7 bases. Germline V lookup: CDR1 SSHAT, CDR2 FNYEAQ (reference sequence). The CDR3 sequence is 15 residues long. CDR3 nucleotides: TGTGCTAGCAGCTCCGGGTCAGGGGGCCAAGAGACCCAGTACTTC. Translated, it gives CASSSGSGGQETQYF.

The chain joins TRBV5-4 to TRBJ2-2; no clear D. The germline V and J ends were trimmed by 2 bases and 2 bases, with 25 bases remaining between them. The length of the CDR3 is 20 residues. Germline assignment: CDR1 SGHNT and CDR2 YYREEE (reference sequence). The CDR3 nucleotides read TGTGCCAGCAGCTTAGTATCTCGGGTGGTCAGGCCTTATAACACCGGGGAGCTGTTTTTT. This encodes CASSLVSRVVRPYNTGELFF.

The genes are TRBV11-2 and TRBJ2-1; D remains ambiguous. V was trimmed by 2 bases and J by 11 bases, leaving 4 bases between them. The V gene's germline CDR1 is SGHAT and CDR2 FQNNGV. The CDR3 runs to 10 residues. This CDR3 is CASSLSKQFF. The DNA of the CDR3 is TGTGCCAGCAGCTTATCGAAGCAGTTCTTC.

As to this clone: A junction boundary mismatches the germline segment, possibly from a read error. The chain couples TRBV12-3 or TRBV12-4 to TRBJ2-3; D is undetermined. CDR3 size: 10 residues. The CDR3 coding sequence is TGTGCCAGCAGCAGAGATACGCAGTATTTT. This sequence encodes CASSRDTQYF.

The CDR3 here is CSASGAAARRFADTEAFF. For the CDR3, the DNA is TGCAGTGCTAGTGGTGCGGCCGCGAGAAGGTTCGCCGACACTGAAGCTTTCTTT. V gene TRBV20-1 combines with J gene TRBJ1-1, with D unresolved. V was trimmed by 3 bases and J by 3 bases, leaving 26 bases between them. CDR3 length equals 18 residues. The germline gives CDR1 DFQATT, CDR2 SNEGSKA (reference sequence).

This clone was counted a single time. The V gene is TRBV2, the J gene TRBJ1-4; a possible D gene is TRBD1 (5 bases). The CDR3 spans 13 residues. The germline V gene has CDR1 SNHLY and CDR2 FYNNEI. Trimming stripped 6 bases from V and 1 base from J, with 6 bases between. CDR3 protein: CASRGQTNEKLFF. The CDR3 DNA is TGTGCCAGCAGGGGGCAAACTAATGAAAAACTGTTTTTT.